This TCR beta chain was observed in a study of blood T cell repertoires in COVID-19. Looking at the study overall: The study drew acute and convalescent COVID-19 samples from the United States, Italy and Spain. From T cells, B-cell-depleted T cells, or PBMCs came the material, which was cDNA or gDNA.

In the source study's methods: By means of reference gene primer amplification, nucleated cell counts were estimated. Method: immunoSEQ multiplex PCR; TCRdb's copy keeps in-frame clones and lacks some. V, J and clone size derive from that table, while D and trimming were established from the DNA sequence. The repertoire holds about 200,000 clones, with 84% as singletons. Germline trimming cut 5 bases from V and 7 bases from J; bases unmatched to any gene: 7. The CDR3 extends over 13 amino acids. Sequencing input: peripheral blood. This rearrangement joins TRBV12-3 or TRBV12-4 to TRBJ1-2, with 7 positions matching TRBD1. The receptor comes from a woman in her fifties or sixties with active or convalescent COVID-19. CDR3 amino acids: CASSPQGYGGYTF. The CDR3 DNA sequence: TGTGCCAGCAGTCCACAGGGGTACGGTGGCTACACCTTC.